This TCR beta chain is drawn from a study of shared T cell receptors in the human thymus. Clones were read by immunoSEQ multiplex PCR, and TCRdb kept only the in-frame ones, dropping some. The sample yields hundreds of thousands of clones, about 80% seen once. The CDR3 totals 15 residues. The germline V gene has CDR1 MNHNS and CDR2 SASEGT. V was pared by 3 bases and J by 10 bases, with 22 bases between. The data also belong to a second study, concerning human thymus T cells. That paper adds: Healthy Finnish infants undergoing corrective surgery for congenital heart defects provided the donor material. Thymus pieces cut out during corrective heart surgery were the tissue that was used. Blood and thymic repertoires both appeared biased in V and J gene usage. Among unrelated individuals, related research reported thymic repertoires that overlapped highly.

The sequence derives from a boy under two years old with a congenital heart defect. The V call is TRBV6-1, the J call TRBJ2-7; perhaps TRBD2 as D (7 bases). Sequenced material: thymocytes. CDR3 in amino acids: CASSDRQAGRPSQYF. CDR3 bases: TGTGCCAGCAGTGACCGACAGGCCGGGAGGCCCTCTCAGTACTTC.